A single sample is the source of the 11 T cell receptor beta chains below, sequenced in a study of cytomegalovirus exposure and HLA in healthy donors. The PCR contained 60 Vbeta and 13 Jbeta primers. The data were produced by immunoSEQ multiplex PCR, yet TCRdb's version contains in-frame clones alone and is incomplete. The table includes under 200,000 clones, around 79% detected once. The sequenced material came from PBMCs. The receptors stem from a woman between 40 and 50 years old in good health and CMV-seronegative.

J is TRBJ2-1 and V is TRBV4-1; 8 nucleotides align to TRBD2. The germline gives CDR1 MGHRA, CDR2 YSYEKL. The CDR3 covers 15 residues. V was clipped by 4 bases and J by 7 bases; unmatched bases: 9. CDR3 amino acids: CASSPLAGSLNEQFF. In DNA, the CDR3 is TGCGCCAGCAGCCCTTTAGCGGGGAGCCTGAATGAGCAGTTCTTC.

The gene calls are TRBV19 and TRBJ2-1; D possibly corresponds to TRBD1 (6 bases). From germline, CDR1 is LNHDA and CDR2 SQIVND (reference sequence). V shed 5 bases and J shed 0 bases, with 17 bases lying between them. This CDR3 comprises 17 residues. CDR3 DNA sequence: TGTGCCAGTAGTTCCCACGACAGGATAAGCTCCTACAATGAGCAGTTCTTC. Translation: CASSSHDRISSYNEQFF.

The chain carries TRBV2 and TRBJ2-1; 16 bases align to TRBD2. Germline V gives CDR1 SNHLY, CDR2 FYNNEI. V was pared by 7 bases and J by 6 bases, with 9 bases of the junction left unmatched. The CDR3 runs to 17 residues. DNA of the CDR3: TGTGCCAGCATCGGGACTAGCGGGGGGGCGAGCCTCAATGAGCAGTTCTTC. Residues: CASIGTSGGASLNEQFF.

The V gene is TRBV4-1, the J gene TRBJ2-1; a weak D match, TRBD1 (5 bases). V lost 0 bases to trimming and J lost 9 bases, with 15 bases between them. Germline V gene sequence: CDR1 MGHRA, CDR2 YSYEKL. The CDR3 is 15 residues long. This CDR3 reads CASSQDRAGLGEQFF. The CDR3 DNA is TGCGCCAGCAGCCAAGATCGGGCAGGGTTGGGTGAGCAGTTCTTC.

This clone was recorded once. V usage is TRBV5-6 and J usage is TRBJ2-1; 11 bases are shared with TRBD1. There are 16 residues in the CDR3. The V gene end was trimmed by 4 bases and the J gene end by 9 bases; junction bases not matched to a gene: 12. From germline, CDR1 is SGHDT and CDR2 YYEEEE. The CDR3 region is CASSRFGTGGNGEQFF. In DNA form, the CDR3 reads TGTGCCAGCAGCCGGTTCGGGACAGGGGGAAATGGTGAGCAGTTCTTC.

The gene calls are TRBV5-1 and TRBJ2-7; TRBD1 matches 10 bases. Trimming at V came to 0 bases and at J to 4 bases, leaving 7 bases not matched to a gene. The CDR3 length is 16 residues. CDR1 is SGHRS, CDR2 YFSETQ, per germline. The CDR3 DNA reads TGCGCCAGCAGCTTGGCCTTAGGGACAGGGGTTTACGAGCAGTACTTC. It is translated as CASSLALGTGVYEQYF.

This chain connects TRBV5-8 to TRBJ2-1, with a weak D call TRBD1 (6 bases). CDR1 and CDR2 from the germline V gene are SGHTS and YDEGEE. Trimming removed 3 bases at V and 5 bases at J, with 15 bases between. CDR3 length equals 15 residues. The CDR3 loop is CASSSYRDNDNEQFF. The CDR3 nucleotides are TGTGCCAGCAGCTCATACCGGGACAACGACAATGAGCAGTTCTTC.

A few counts support this clone. This chain connects TRBV5-1 to TRBJ1-2, with a possible D match to TRBD1 (6 bases). CDR1 is SGHRS and CDR2 is YFSETQ in the germline V gene. The CDR3 consists of 15 residues. V lost 2 bases, J lost 1 base, and 12 bases lay in between. The CDR3 region has the DNA TGCGCCAGCAGCTTAGGGGGTGGAGATAACTATGGCTACACCTTC. Its translation: CASSLGGGDNYGYTF.

The chain joins TRBV5-1 to TRBJ1-4; TRBD1 might be the D (6 bases). CDR3 size: 17 residues. V was cut by 1 base and J by 7 bases, with 20 bases left in between. Germline-derived CDR1 and CDR2 are SGHRS and YFSETQ. CDR3 sequence reads: CASSLNYRVSQGEKLFF. The CDR3 bases are TGCGCCAGCAGCTTGAATTACAGGGTTTCTCAAGGTGAAAAACTGTTTTTT.

The chain recombines TRBV9 with TRBJ2-7, with 8 nucleotides matching TRBD2. Germline V gene lookup returns CDR1 SGDLS and CDR2 YYNGEE. The CDR3 is 15 amino acids. J was trimmed by 3 bases and V by 3 bases; bases with no gene match: 8. DNA of the CDR3: TGTGCCAGCAGCGGGGGAGCGGGGGCCGACTACGAGCAGTACTTC. Its protein product is CASSGGAGADYEQYF.

The chain couples TRBV28 to TRBJ1-4, with 7 bases matching TRBD1. CDR1 and CDR2 (germline): MDHEN, SYDVKM. This CDR3 region has 15 residues. Trimming cost V 5 bases and J 4 bases; bases outside gene matches: 7. The CDR3 DNA is TGTGCCAGCAGTCCCCGACAGGGAATTAATGAAAAACTGTTTTTT. Encoded protein: CASSPRQGINEKLFF.